Following are 23 T cell receptor beta chains from one sample sequenced in a study of OX40 agonist ivuxolimab in advanced cancers. TCRdb keeps only in-frame clones here, not all; method: immunoSEQ multiplex PCR. This table holds about 62,000 clones, 85% found once. The specimen comprised CD4+ or CD8+ T cells sorted from blood, sampled in a trial of the OX40 agonist ivuxolimab. All receptors derive from an adult with an advanced solid tumor such as melanoma, head and neck, liver or kidney cancer.

V and J are TRBV7-9 and TRBJ1-1, with TRBD1 as a possible D gene (6 bases). The V gene's germline CDR1 is SEHNR and CDR2 FQNEAQ (reference sequence). V lost 6 bases, J lost 1 base, and 15 bases lay in between. There are 15 residues in the CDR3. CDR3 nucleotide sequence: TGTGCCAGCAGACCACAGGGCGCCTCGAACACTGAAGCTTTCTTT. Encoded protein: CASRPQGASNTEAFF.

The chain couples TRBV28 to TRBJ2-7; D gene unclear. The CDR3 totals 12 residues. Germline values: CDR1 MDHEN, CDR2 SYDVKM. Trimming shortened V by 6 bases and J by 6 bases, and 12 bases separated the two germline ends. The DNA of the CDR3 is TGTGCCAGCAGCTCAGGCCTCGGCGAGCAGTACTTC. Its protein is CASSSGLGEQYF.

This clone occurred a few times. The rearrangement joins TRBV18 to TRBJ1-5; D remains unclear. V lost 5 bases, J lost 4 bases, and 9 bases lay in between. This CDR3 is built from 13 residues. Germline V lookup: CDR1 KGHSH, CDR2 LQKENI. The CDR3 DNA follows: TGTGCCAGCTCAAGAGACGGAAATCAGCCCCAGCATTTT. Its protein is CASSRDGNQPQHF.

This clone was seen only a few times. This chain uses TRBV19 with TRBJ1-2; a possible D gene is TRBD1 (5 bases). Trimming left V 5 bases short and J 4 bases short, with 11 bases between. This CDR3 spans 13 amino acids. Germline values: CDR1 LNHDA, CDR2 SQIVND (reference sequence). This chain's CDR3 is CASSQLGTYGYTF. CDR3 DNA sequence: TGTGCCAGTAGTCAGCTTGGGACCTATGGCTACACCTTC.

The chain has TRBV25-1 and TRBJ2-5; D uncertain. Trimming took off 0 bases at V and 2 bases at J, with 4 bases between the two ends. The CDR3 runs to 13 residues. In germline, CDR1 is MGHDK, CDR2 SYGVNS. CDR3 nucleotides: TGTGCCAGCAGTGAATATGCTCAAGAGACCCAGTACTTC. It codes for CASSEYAQETQYF. The full variable domain, completed using reference TRBV25-1 and TRBJ2-5, is EADIYQTPRYLVIGTGKKITLECSQTMGHDKMYWYQQDPGMELHLIHYSYGVNSTEKGDLSSESTVSRIRTEHFPLTLESARPSHTSQYLCASSEYAQETQYFGPGTRLLVL.

The chain couples TRBV7-2 to TRBJ1-1; D unclear. The ends were cut back, 3 bases at V and 1 base at J, with 9 bases in the middle. This CDR3 has 14 amino acids. Per germline, CDR1 SGHTA and CDR2 FQGNSA. In nucleotides, the CDR3 is TGTGCCAGCAGCTTCGGGCCCTCGAACACTGAAGCTTTCTTT. Its translation: CASSFGPSNTEAFF.

This clone was detected only a few times. J is TRBJ1-5 and V is TRBV6-1; no firm D call. The CDR3 extends over 13 amino acids. Between the trimmed V and J ends, which lost 6 bases and 3 bases, there was a span of 9 bases. Germline V CDR1 and CDR2: MNHNS, SASEGT. The CDR3 region has the DNA TGTGCCAGCAGCACCATCCTCAATCAGCCCCAGCATTTT. It translates to CASSTILNQPQHF.

V gene TRBV10-1 combines with J gene TRBJ2-1; possibly TRBD2 for D (6 bases). Trimming took 4 bases from V and 9 from J, leaving 25 bases between them. Germline V gene lookup returns CDR1 WNHNN and CDR2 SYGVQD (reference sequence). The CDR3 sequence is 17 residues long. The CDR3 spells CASSGGGPSRARGEQFF. CDR3 nucleotide sequence: TGCGCCAGCAGTGGCGGAGGACCCTCGCGGGCGCGGGGTGAGCAGTTCTTC.

This clone was seen just once. The chain uses TRBV6-4 and TRBJ1-5, with D perhaps matching TRBD1 (5 bases). The V gene's germline CDR1 is MRHNA and CDR2 SNTAGT. This CDR3 has 13 residues. V was trimmed by 2 bases and J by 9 bases, leaving 11 bases between them. Here the CDR3 DNA reads TGTGCCAGCAGTGACGGGGACCTTGGGCCCCAGCATTTT. Protein: CASSDGDLGPQHF.

The chain recombines TRBV15 with TRBJ2-7; D gene uncertain. CDR1 LNHNV and CDR2 YYDKDF come from the germline V gene (reference sequence). The CDR3 consists of 15 residues. Between the trimmed V and J ends, which lost 0 bases and 0 bases, there was a span of 9 bases. The CDR3 DNA reads as TGTGCCACCAGCAGAGATTATGTGGGCTCCTACGAGCAGTACTTC. Amino acids: CATSRDYVGSYEQYF.

The DNA of the CDR3 is TGTGCCAGTATTCCGAAGGCCCGCGGATACAATGAGCAGTTCTTC. Residues: CASIPKARGYNEQFF. The chain couples TRBV19 to TRBJ2-1; D gene ambiguous. CDR3 size: 15 residues. V lost 7 bases and J 4 bases, leaving 17 bases between the germline ends. Germline-derived CDR1 and CDR2 are LNHDA and SQIVND (reference sequence).

The chain is built from TRBV6-4 and TRBJ2-1; TRBD1 matches at 7 bases. The CDR3 is made up of 12 amino acids. Trimming removed 6 bases from V and 7 bases from J; junction bases left unmatched: 3. Germline V gene data show CDR1 as MRHNA and CDR2 as SNTAGT. The CDR3 is CASSHRGNEQFF. The CDR3 DNA reads as TGTGCCAGCAGCCACAGGGGTAATGAGCAGTTCTTC.

The chain combines TRBV6-5 with TRBJ2-3, with 8 bases lining up with TRBD1. V lost 4 bases and J lost 0; bases outside the gene matches: 3. The CDR3 has 15 residues. CDR1 is MNHEY, CDR2 SVGAGI, per germline. The CDR3 nucleotides are TGTGCCAGCAGTTCGGACAGGGCTAGCACAGATACGCAGTATTTT. This encodes CASSSDRASTDTQYF.

J is TRBJ2-3 and V is TRBV5-6; 9 bases are a match to TRBD2. Trimming cost V 4 bases and J 1 base; bases outside gene matches: 10. Germline V gene sequence: CDR1 SGHDT, CDR2 YYEEEE. This CDR3 has 17 amino acids. The CDR3 reads CASSRIPAGGRTDTQYF. CDR3 in DNA: TGTGCCAGCAGCCGGATACCAGCGGGGGGCCGCACAGATACGCAGTATTTT.

This rearrangement joins TRBV7-2 to TRBJ1-1; D is unresolved. Germline V CDR1 and CDR2: SGHTA, FQGNSA. Trimming pared 5 bases from V and 1 base from J, leaving 14 bases between. The CDR3 length is 15 residues. CDR3 bases: TGTGCCAGCAGCCGACACCTCGGGGAGAACACTGAAGCTTTCTTT. Translation: CASSRHLGENTEAFF.

The CDR3 protein is CASLPGQAAGVNYGYTF. CDR3 bases: TGTGCCAGCCTCCCGGGACAGGCAGCAGGCGTGAACTATGGCTACACCTTC. The J gene is TRBJ1-2, the V gene TRBV19; TRBD1 matches at 8 bases. Germline V lookup: CDR1 LNHDA, CDR2 SQIVND (reference sequence). J was trimmed by 2 bases and V by 9 bases; bases with no gene match: 17. CDR3 length: 17 residues.

The chain is built from TRBV7-9 and TRBJ1-5, with D maybe TRBD1 (5 bases). The CDR3 sequence is 17 residues long. From germline, CDR1 is SEHNR and CDR2 FQNEAQ (reference sequence). V was cut by 6 bases and J by 0 bases, with 18 bases left in between. The DNA for the CDR3 is TGTGCCAGCAGTCAATTTTTCCAGGGTGGTAGCAATCAGCCCCAGCATTTT. As protein: CASSQFFQGGSNQPQHF.

The chain combines TRBV18 with TRBJ2-1; 11 positions match TRBD2. This CDR3 contains 19 residues. V dropped 0 bases and J dropped 8; count of bases not matched to a gene: 15. Germline CDR1 and CDR2: KGHSH and LQKENI. CDR3 nucleotides: TGTGCCAGCTCACCACCGGGACTAGCGGACCCTTTCCTAGCCGATGAGCAGTTCTTC. Encoded protein: CASSPPGLADPFLADEQFF.

CDR3 protein: CASSYFLGAGTEAFF. The CDR3, as DNA: TGTGCCAGCAGCTACTTCCTGGGGGCGGGCACTGAAGCTTTCTTT. The J gene is TRBJ1-1, the V gene TRBV11-1; perhaps TRBD1 as D (6 bases). The CDR3 is made up of 15 amino acids. In germline, CDR1 is SGHAT, CDR2 FQDESV (reference sequence). V was shortened by 4 bases and J by 4 bases, with 16 bases between the two germline ends.

The chain combines TRBV4-1 with TRBJ1-1, with D possibly being TRBD1 (5 bases). Germline-derived CDR1 and CDR2 are MGHRA and YSYEKL. This CDR3 spans 15 amino acids. Trimming left V 1 base short and J 6 bases short, with 15 bases between. This CDR3 reads CASSQASDNRPEAFF. In DNA form, the CDR3 reads TGCGCCAGCAGCCAAGCGTCGGACAATCGGCCTGAAGCTTTCTTT.

The table lists this clone with a count of one. The chain employs TRBV10-2 and TRBJ1-1, with D tentatively TRBD1 (6 bases). CDR1 and CDR2 from the germline V gene are WSHSY and SAAADI. The V end was cut by 2 bases, the J end by 4 bases, with 8 bases between. The CDR3 sequence is 13 residues long. DNA for the CDR3: TGCGCCAGCAGTGAGGGAGGGGGCACTGAAGCTTTCTTT. It encodes CASSEGGGTEAFF.

The chain combines TRBV4-2 with TRBJ2-2; a possible D gene is TRBD2 (6 bases). CDR3 length equals 16 residues. Trimming took off 3 bases at V and 6 bases at J, with 17 bases between the two ends. Germline assignment: CDR1 LGHNA and CDR2 YNFKEQ. This chain's CDR3 is CASSQVLGGVAGELFF. CDR3 bases: TGTGCCAGCAGCCAGGTACTCGGAGGGGTAGCCGGGGAGCTGTTTTTT.

The rearrangement links TRBV28 to TRBJ1-3, with 7 positions matching TRBD1. J gave up 7 bases and V 2 bases, and 5 bases lay outside the gene matches. From germline, CDR1 is MDHEN and CDR2 SYDVKM. The CDR3 has 14 amino acids. The CDR3 spells CASSLGQEGNTIYF. The CDR3 coding sequence is TGTGCCAGCAGTTTAGGACAGGAGGGCAACACCATATATTTT. The variable domain in full, completed from reference TRBV28 and TRBJ1-3, reads DVKVTQSSRYLVKRTGEKVFLECVQDMDHENMFWYRQDPGLGLRLIYFSYDVKMKEKGDIPEGYSVSREKKERFSLILESASTNQTSMYLCASSLGQEGNTIYFGEGSWLTVV.